Following are 6 T cell receptor beta chains from one sample sequenced in a study of T cell changes during pregnancy in multiple sclerosis. Data came from immunoSEQ multiplex PCR; TCRdb stores just in-frame clones and leaves some out. Among under 65,000 clones, roughly nine tenths were seen once, and the ten largest hold approximately 3%. The sequencing here drew on peripheral blood, taken in the first trimester of pregnancy. Source of these receptors: a female donor in good health, enrolled as a control in a pregnancy study.

This sequence joins TRBV5-1 and TRBJ1-2; possibly TRBD1 for D (6 bases). The V gene lost 4 bases and the J gene lost 5 bases, with 15 bases spanning the gap. Germline V gene lookup returns CDR1 SGHRS and CDR2 YFSETQ. The CDR3 covers 14 residues. The CDR3 sequence: CASSPGQSIYGYTF. CDR3 DNA sequence: TGCGCCAGCAGCCCTGGACAGTCGATTTATGGCTACACCTTC.

V gene TRBV6-6 combines with J gene TRBJ2-3; 12 bases align to TRBD2. With V trimmed by 5 bases and J by 4 bases, 7 bases remained unmatched. Germline V gene data show CDR1 as MNHNY and CDR2 as SVGAGI (reference sequence). The CDR3 is 16 amino acids. Written as DNA, the CDR3 is TGTGCCAGCAGTCACCCTAGCGGGAGGGCTCCAGATACGCAGTATTTT. Protein: CASSHPSGRAPDTQYF.

There are a few counts of this clone. The chain has TRBV6-1 and TRBJ2-5, with 11 bases fitting TRBD2. Per germline, CDR1 MNHNS and CDR2 SASEGT. The CDR3 length is 16 residues. The V gene end was trimmed by 4 bases and the J gene end by 0 bases; junction bases not matched to a gene: 4. The DNA of the CDR3 is TGTGCCAGCAGTGCACTAGCGGGGGTCTACCAAGAGACCCAGTACTTC. It codes for CASSALAGVYQETQYF.

The V call is TRBV27, the J call TRBJ2-5; 14 bases match TRBD2. The CDR3 length is 15 residues. The V and J ends lost 5 bases and 1 base, in that order; junction bases with no gene match: 0. CDR1 and CDR2 from the germline V gene are MNHEY and SMNVEV (reference sequence). CDR3 protein: CASSGLAGGQETQYF. CDR3 nucleotides: TGTGCCAGCAGTGGACTAGCGGGGGGCCAAGAGACCCAGTACTTC.

This clone has a single count. The rearrangement joins TRBV7-8 to TRBJ2-1, with 8 positions matching TRBD2. Germline V gene lookup returns CDR1 SGHVS and CDR2 FQNEAQ. V trimming: 7 bases; J trimming: 7 bases; junction bases outside the gene matches: 15. This CDR3 spans 16 amino acids. The chain's CDR3 is CASNRGGRGLENEQFF. CDR3 nucleotide sequence: TGTGCCAGCAACCGAGGGGGAAGGGGACTAGAAAATGAGCAGTTCTTC.

This sequence joins TRBV19 and TRBJ2-6; 7 bases map to TRBD1. The CDR3 spans 19 residues. Germline values: CDR1 LNHDA, CDR2 SQIVND (reference sequence). The V and J ends lost 5 bases and 0 bases, in that order; junction bases with no gene match: 13. Written as DNA, the CDR3 is TGTGCCAGTAGTCCGACCCCGGGGACAGTAGTCTCTGGGGCCAACGTCCTGACTTTC. Its protein is CASSPTPGTVVSGANVLTF.